The 30 T cell receptor beta chains reported below all come from one sample, sequenced in a study of Ad26.COV2.S vaccination and SARS-CoV-2 variants. Measured with immunoSEQ multiplex PCR; TCRdb has only the in-frame clones, and not every one. The sample consists of roughly 150,000 clones, 86% of them appearing once. Sequenced material: peripheral blood, taken after recovery from COVID-19. The receptors originated from a human donor who had recovered from COVID-19.

This clone was found a few times. V gene TRBV5-1 combines with J gene TRBJ2-7, with 7 positions matching TRBD2. Looked up from germline, CDR1 is SGHRS and CDR2 is YFSETQ. The ends lost 4 bases at V and 7 bases at J; junction bases unmatched: 11. The CDR3 consists of 14 residues. The DNA for the CDR3 is TGCGCCAGCAGCGCGGGAGACACCGTGGTGGAGCAGTACTTC. Protein product: CASSAGDTVVEQYF. The full variable domain, with the rest looked up from reference TRBV5-1 and TRBJ2-7, is KAGVTQTPRYLIKTRGQQVTLSCSPISGHRSVSWYQQTPGQGLQFLFEYFSETQRNKGNFPGRFSGRQFSNSRSEMNVSTLELGDSALYLCASSAGDTVVEQYFGPGTRLTVT.

The V gene is TRBV28, the J gene TRBJ1-2; weak D call: TRBD1 (5 bases). CDR1 and CDR2 (germline): MDHEN, SYDVKM. Trimming removed 5 bases from V and 7 bases from J, with 23 bases in between. The CDR3 length is 16 residues. The CDR3 sequence is CASSPHMGLLGGGYTF. In nucleotides, the CDR3 is TGTGCCAGCAGTCCCCATATGGGACTCCTGGGTGGTGGCTACACCTTC.

V and J are TRBV5-8 and TRBJ2-7, with D hard to call. The germline V gene encodes CDR1 SGHTS and CDR2 YDEGEE. The CDR3 contains 13 residues. V lost 6 bases to trimming and J lost 2 bases, with 12 bases between them. CDR3 protein: CASISTAPYEQYF. For the CDR3, the DNA is TGTGCCAGCATATCGACGGCACCCTACGAGCAGTACTTC.

This clone has a single count. The J gene is TRBJ1-6, the V gene TRBV10-3, with 11 bases matching TRBD1. Per germline, CDR1 ENHRY and CDR2 SYGVKD. The CDR3 covers 15 residues. V lost 10 bases and J lost 10; bases outside the gene matches: 12. The chain's CDR3 is CATQSGQGAGSPLHF. In DNA, the CDR3 is TGTGCCACCCAGAGTGGACAGGGGGCTGGGTCACCCCTCCACTTT.

The genes are TRBV9 and TRBJ1-5, with no clear D. Deletions cut 2 bases from V and 1 base from J, with 10 bases between. This CDR3 contains 15 residues. Germline CDR1 and CDR2: SGDLS and YYNGEE. CDR3 residues: CASSVEGMSNQPQHF. The DNA of the CDR3 is TGTGCCAGCAGCGTGGAGGGTATGAGCAATCAGCCCCAGCATTTT.

The J gene is TRBJ2-5, the V gene TRBV28; D unresolved. CDR3 length: 12 residues. V lost 6 bases, J lost 7 bases, and 12 bases lay in between. Germline-derived CDR1 and CDR2 are MDHEN and SYDVKM. CDR3 sequence: CASRSDVRTQYF. The DNA for the CDR3 is TGTGCCAGCAGATCGGACGTGAGGACCCAGTACTTC.

This clone was recorded once. The gene calls are TRBV18 and TRBJ2-5, with TRBD1 as a possible D gene (5 bases). This CDR3 is built from 13 residues. CDR1 is KGHSH and CDR2 is LQKENI in the germline V gene. The V end was cut by 6 bases, the J end by 1 base, with 9 bases between. CDR3 in DNA: TGTGCCAGCTCGGATAGGGGCCAAGAGACCCAGTACTTC. Protein: CASSDRGQETQYF.

V usage is TRBV5-1 and J usage is TRBJ2-2, with 8 bases aligning to TRBD1. The CDR3 length is 19 residues. Germline V lookup: CDR1 SGHRS, CDR2 YFSETQ. J gave up 0 bases and V 7 bases, and 17 bases lay outside the gene matches. CDR3 coding DNA: TGCGCCAGCCGCAACGCGGGACAGGCTAAACAGACGAACACCGGGGAGCTGTTTTTT. It encodes CASRNAGQAKQTNTGELFF.

This clone was seen a handful of times. This chain connects TRBV30 to TRBJ1-6; 7 nucleotides line up with TRBD1. The V and J ends lost 4 bases and 4 bases, in that order; junction bases with no gene match: 4. This CDR3 has 14 amino acids. Per germline, CDR1 GTSNPN and CDR2 SVGIG (reference sequence). As DNA, the CDR3 is TGTGCCTGGACTCAGACAGGGTATAATTCACCCCTCCACTTT. It specifies CAWTQTGYNSPLHF.

The chain employs TRBV20-1 and TRBJ1-1; possibly TRBD1 for D (5 bases). CDR1 and CDR2 (germline): DFQATT, SNEGSKA (reference sequence). Trimming stripped 3 bases from V and 1 base from J, with 9 bases between. The length of the CDR3 is 13 residues. CDR3 nucleotides: TGCAGTGCTAGTTTTGGGGGGAACACTGAAGCTTTCTTT. Protein sequence: CSASFGGNTEAFF.

The chain employs TRBV7-2 and TRBJ2-3; 11 positions match TRBD2. Per the germline V gene, CDR1 is SGHTA and CDR2 is FQGNSA. V was clipped by 5 bases and J by 2 bases; unmatched bases: 9. The CDR3 runs 17 residues. The DNA of the CDR3 is TGTGCCAGCAGCGTCTGGACTAGCGGGCGGGCCACAGATACGCAGTATTTT. Protein: CASSVWTSGRATDTQYF.

The rearrangement uses TRBV5-1 and TRBJ2-7; no reliable D call. CDR1 SGHRS and CDR2 YFSETQ come from the germline V gene. With 0 bases removed from V and 2 bases from J, the gap between germline ends came to 9 bases. The CDR3 loop spans 14 amino acids. CDR3 sequence reads: CASSLDLPPYEQYF. CDR3 coding DNA: TGCGCCAGCAGCTTGGACCTCCCCCCCTACGAGCAGTACTTC.

The V and J genes are TRBV2 and TRBJ2-3; 11 bases are shared with TRBD2. The germline CDR1 and CDR2 sequences are SNHLY and FYNNEI. V shed 4 bases and J 0 bases; nucleotides not matched to a gene: 3. The CDR3 spans 16 residues. CDR3 protein: CASSGLAGPSTDTQYF. For the CDR3, the DNA is TGTGCCAGCAGTGGACTAGCGGGGCCTAGCACAGATACGCAGTATTTT.

The CDR3 sequence is CASSQERGTGDYNEQFF. CDR3 nucleotides: TGCGCCAGCAGCCAAGAGAGGGGAACAGGGGACTACAATGAGCAGTTCTTC. V usage is TRBV4-3 and J usage is TRBJ2-1; 7 nucleotides align to TRBD1. With V trimmed by 0 bases and J by 3 bases, 8 bases remained unmatched. This CDR3 is 17 amino acids long. Germline V gives CDR1 LGHNA, CDR2 YSLEER.

The chain recombines TRBV7-2 with TRBJ2-3; D could derive from TRBD1 or TRBD2 (7 bases each). CDR1 is SGHTA, CDR2 FQGNSA, per germline. The CDR3 is 16 amino acids. The V end lost 3 bases, the J end lost 0 bases, and 13 bases lay between the germline ends. CDR3 sequence: CASSFSGGESTDTQYF. The CDR3 DNA is TGTGCCAGCAGCTTTTCAGGGGGGGAGAGCACAGATACGCAGTATTTT.

This clone is labeled large. This chain uses TRBV13 with TRBJ1-1, with TRBD1 matching 7 bases. Germline V gene data show CDR1 as PRHDT and CDR2 as FYEKMQ (reference sequence). V trimming: 4 bases; J trimming: 6 bases; junction bases outside the gene matches: 5. The CDR3 consists of 13 residues. CDR3 sequence: CASSSDREPEAFF. CDR3 sequence (DNA): TGTGCCAGCAGCTCAGACAGGGAGCCTGAAGCTTTCTTT.

This clone was seen a single time. This rearrangement joins TRBV20-1 to TRBJ1-3; D not certain. The CDR3 contains 10 residues. Trimming left V 6 bases short and J 7 bases short, with 7 bases between. Germline CDR1 reads DFQATT; CDR2 reads SNEGSKA (reference sequence). CDR3 sequence reads: CSARSNTIYF. DNA of the CDR3: TGCAGTGCCCGCTCCAACACCATATATTTT.

V usage is TRBV30 and J usage is TRBJ2-3; no definite D call. The CDR3 is made up of 14 amino acids. V lost 5 bases, J lost 2 bases, and 14 bases lay in between. Germline-derived CDR1 and CDR2 are GTSNPN and SVGIG (reference sequence). CDR3 bases: TGTGCCTGGGGTTTGGTGCCAAACACAGATACGCAGTATTTT. Translating gives CAWGLVPNTDTQYF. The whole variable domain, filled in from reference TRBV30 and TRBJ2-3, reads SQTIHQWPATLVQPVGSPLSLECTVEGTSNPNLYWYRQAAGRGLQLLFYSVGIGQISSEVPQNLSASRPQDRQFILSSKKLLLSDSGFYLCAWGLVPNTDTQYFGPGTRLTVL.

CDR3 nucleotide sequence: TGTGCCAGCAGCCGTTCTCCTAGGCCGTTAACGGGCCCTGAAGCTTTCTTT. Its translation: CASSRSPRPLTGPEAFF. The chain combines TRBV14 with TRBJ1-1; D is unresolved. Trimming pared 4 bases from V and 6 bases from J, leaving 24 bases between. Germline V gene sequence: CDR1 SGHDN, CDR2 FVKESK. CDR3 length equals 17 residues. Full variable domain (outside the CDR3, taken from reference TRBV14 and TRBJ1-1): EAGVTQFPSHSVIEKGQTVTLRCDPISGHDNLYWYRRVMGKEIKFLLHFVKESKQDESGMPNNRFLAERTGGTYSTLKVQPAELEDSGVYFCASSRSPRPLTGPEAFFGQGTRLTVV.

This chain links TRBV6-6 with TRBJ1-3; D ambiguous. CDR3 size: 16 residues. Germline CDR1 is MNHNY and CDR2 is SVGAGI (reference sequence). Trimming removed 5 bases from V and 0 bases from J, with 14 bases in between. CDR3 loop: CASSRDPSFSGNTIYF. CDR3 nucleotides: TGTGCCAGCAGTCGAGATCCCTCGTTCTCTGGAAACACCATATATTTT.

This clone has more than one count but fewer than ten. The J gene is TRBJ2-3, the V gene TRBV28; D perhaps matches TRBD1 (7 bases). The CDR3 totals 14 residues. The V and J ends lost 6 bases and 1 base respectively, with 11 bases between them. The germline V gene encodes CDR1 MDHEN and CDR2 SYDVKM. Written as DNA, the CDR3 is TGTGCCAGCAGCTCCAGGGGGGGCACAGATACGCAGTATTTT. Amino acids: CASSSRGGTDTQYF. Full variable domain (rest looked up from reference TRBV28 and TRBJ2-3): DVKVTQSSRYLVKRTGEKVFLECVQDMDHENMFWYRQDPGLGLRLIYFSYDVKMKEKGDIPEGYSVSREKKERFSLILESASTNQTSMYLCASSSRGGTDTQYFGPGTRLTVL.

This clone was detected only a few times. V and J are TRBV7-9 and TRBJ1-2; 8 bases fit TRBD1. Germline V lookup: CDR1 SEHNR, CDR2 FQNEAQ (reference sequence). J was trimmed by 4 bases and V by 5 bases; bases with no gene match: 3. This CDR3 contains 13 residues. CDR3 residues: CASSPGGGYGYTF. CDR3 in DNA: TGTGCCAGCAGCCCAGGGGGCGGCTATGGCTACACCTTC.

This clone was observed a few times. V usage is TRBV27 and J usage is TRBJ1-5, with D unresolved. Deletions cut 11 bases from V and 4 bases from J, with 24 bases between. Germline lookup yields CDR1 MNHEY and CDR2 SMNVEV (reference sequence). The CDR3 consists of 16 residues. In DNA form, the CDR3 reads TGTGCCCCCAAGGACGGGGAGCAATACACAAATCAGCCCCAGCATTTT. Its protein product is CAPKDGEQYTNQPQHF.

V and J are TRBV19 and TRBJ2-5; no reliable D call. The V gene lost 5 bases and the J gene lost 3 bases, with 10 bases spanning the gap. Germline-derived CDR1 and CDR2 are LNHDA and SQIVND (reference sequence). The CDR3 spans 13 residues. CDR3 in amino acids: CASSVWVEETQYF. CDR3 DNA sequence: TGTGCCAGTAGTGTCTGGGTGGAAGAGACCCAGTACTTC.

V gene TRBV30 combines with J gene TRBJ1-3, with D tentatively TRBD1 (5 bases). The CDR3 contains 14 residues. Germline V gene lookup returns CDR1 GTSNPN and CDR2 SVGIG (reference sequence). V was clipped by 2 bases and J by 3 bases, with 11 bases between them. The CDR3 nucleotides are TGTGCCTGGAGTTCAGGGTTTAGTGGAAACACCATATATTTT. Its translation: CAWSSGFSGNTIYF.

The chain is built from TRBV12-5 and TRBJ2-3, with TRBD2 identical over 9 bases. Germline CDR1 reads LGHNT; CDR2 reads FRNRAP. The CDR3 spans 17 residues. V was clipped by 6 bases and J by 2 bases; unmatched bases: 12. The CDR3 sequence: CASGLEKLAGFTDTQYF. CDR3 in DNA: TGTGCTAGTGGCCTCGAAAAACTAGCGGGTTTCACAGATACGCAGTATTTT.

The CDR3 DNA follows: TGTGCCAGCTCACCACGTATGGGGATGAACACTGAAGCTTTCTTT. Translating gives CASSPRMGMNTEAFF. V usage is TRBV18 and J usage is TRBJ1-1; D gene ambiguous. The CDR3 is 15 residues long. Per the germline V gene, CDR1 is KGHSH and CDR2 is LQKENI. The germline V and J ends were trimmed by 1 base and 0 bases, with 9 bases remaining between them.

The chain employs TRBV4-3 and TRBJ2-1; D is perhaps TRBD1 (6 bases). V was cut by 3 bases and J by 4 bases, with 13 bases left in between. Germline CDR1 is LGHNA and CDR2 is YSLEER. The CDR3 runs 15 residues. DNA of the CDR3: TGCGCCAGCAGCCAGGGACAATTCACTTACAATGAGCAGTTCTTC. Its translation is CASSQGQFTYNEQFF.

The chain combines TRBV21-1 with TRBJ2-7; the table's D gene call, TRBD1, was not cross checked with the DNA. TRBV21-1 is reported as a pseudogene. The CDR3 loop spans 14 amino acids. Written as DNA, the CDR3 is TGTGCCAGCAGCAAAGTGGACAGGGCTTACGAGCAGTACTTC. This encodes CASSKVDRAYEQYF.

This chain links TRBV9 with TRBJ1-2; D gene uncertain. The CDR3 has 15 residues. The germline V gene has CDR1 SGDLS and CDR2 YYNGEE. V lost 0 bases, J lost 5 bases, and 14 bases lay in between. CDR3 nucleotides: TGTGCCAGCAGCGTAGGTGGCAGCGGTACTTATGGCTACACCTTC. This codes for CASSVGGSGTYGYTF.